The present entry profiles one TCR beta chain with its context. Its antigen is undetermined. The data stem from a study of cytomegalovirus exposure and HLA in healthy donors. Notes on the study in general: An ancestry cluster, one associated with Asian ancestry, reportedly showed fewer N-insertions than the 666-donor mean in a later analysis. Earlier analysis looked at TCR beta V segments, and most were productive about 87% or about 30% of the time. Researchers reported in a later analysis that a missense DCLRE1C variant was tied to TCR beta V- and J-gene trimming.

V dropped 2 bases and J dropped 3; count of bases not matched to a gene: 5. The CDR3 runs to 15 residues. Germline V lookup: CDR1 MNHEY, CDR2 SMNVEV (reference sequence). The primer mix had 60 Vbeta and 13 Jbeta primers. As originally analysed: Among the unique TCR beta chains that a later analysis counted, about 84 million in all, roughly 10 million were shared. This table comes from immunoSEQ multiplex PCR, and its TCRdb copy is limited to in-frame clones, with some not included. Clone size and the V and J calls come from that table; the DNA yielded D and trimming. Among roughly 130,000 clones listed, 75% to 90% were seen once.

Sequenced: PBMCs. The V and J genes are TRBV27 and TRBJ2-5, with 8 bases matching TRBD2. The clonotype comes from a male donor in good health and CMV-seronegative. The CDR3 loop is CASSLTTSGEETQYF. The CDR3 coding sequence is TGTGCCAGCAGTTTAACTACTAGCGGAGAAGAGACCCAGTACTTC.